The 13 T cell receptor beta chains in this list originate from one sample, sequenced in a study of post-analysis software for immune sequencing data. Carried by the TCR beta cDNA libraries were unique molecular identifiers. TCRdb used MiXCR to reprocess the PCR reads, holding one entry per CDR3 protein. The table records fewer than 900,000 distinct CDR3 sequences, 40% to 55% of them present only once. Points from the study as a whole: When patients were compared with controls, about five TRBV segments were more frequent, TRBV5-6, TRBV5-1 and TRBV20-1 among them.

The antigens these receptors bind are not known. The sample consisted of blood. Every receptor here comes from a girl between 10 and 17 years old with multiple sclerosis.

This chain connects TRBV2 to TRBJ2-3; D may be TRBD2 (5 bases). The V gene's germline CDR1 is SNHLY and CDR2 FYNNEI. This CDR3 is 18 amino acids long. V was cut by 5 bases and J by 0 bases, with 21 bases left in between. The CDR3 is CASSRPTGVLGSTDTQYF. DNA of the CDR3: TGTGCCAGCAGTCGTCCGACCGGGGTTTTGGGTAGCACAGATACGCAGTATTTT.

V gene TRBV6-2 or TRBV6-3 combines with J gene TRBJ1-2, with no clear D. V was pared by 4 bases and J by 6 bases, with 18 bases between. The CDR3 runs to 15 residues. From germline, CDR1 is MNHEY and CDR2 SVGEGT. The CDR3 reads CASSWLASPKDGYTF. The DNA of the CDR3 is TGTGCCAGCAGTTGGCTCGCCAGCCCAAAGGATGGCTACACCTTC.

CDR3 region: CASRRLAGPTPDTQYF. The CDR3 bases are TGTGCCAGCAGGCGACTAGCGGGTCCTACCCCAGATACGCAGTATTTT. This chain links TRBV28 with TRBJ2-3; TRBD2 matches at 10 bases. CDR1 and CDR2 (germline): MDHEN, SYDVKM. The CDR3 has 16 amino acids. The trim removed 6 bases at V and 4 bases at J, leaving 10 bases unmatched.

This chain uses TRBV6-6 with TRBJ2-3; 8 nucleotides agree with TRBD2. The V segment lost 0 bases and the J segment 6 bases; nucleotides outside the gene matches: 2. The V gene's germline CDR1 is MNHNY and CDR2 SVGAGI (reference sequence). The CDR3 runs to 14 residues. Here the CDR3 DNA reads TGTGCCAGCAGTTACTCAGCGGGAGCGGATACGCAGTATTTT. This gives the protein CASSYSAGADTQYF.

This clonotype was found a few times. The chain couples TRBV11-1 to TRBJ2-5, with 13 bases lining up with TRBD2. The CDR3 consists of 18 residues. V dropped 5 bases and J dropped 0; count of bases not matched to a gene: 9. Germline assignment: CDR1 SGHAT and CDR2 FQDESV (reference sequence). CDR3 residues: CASSIRTSGSPHQETQYF. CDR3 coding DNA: TGTGCCAGCAGCATACGGACTAGCGGGAGCCCACACCAAGAGACCCAGTACTTC.

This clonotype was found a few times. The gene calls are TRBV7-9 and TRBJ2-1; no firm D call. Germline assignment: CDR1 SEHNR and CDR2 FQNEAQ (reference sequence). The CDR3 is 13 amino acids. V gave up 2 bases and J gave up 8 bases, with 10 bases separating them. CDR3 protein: CASSLYPPDEQFF. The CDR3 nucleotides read TGTGCCAGCAGCTTATACCCACCCGATGAGCAGTTCTTC.

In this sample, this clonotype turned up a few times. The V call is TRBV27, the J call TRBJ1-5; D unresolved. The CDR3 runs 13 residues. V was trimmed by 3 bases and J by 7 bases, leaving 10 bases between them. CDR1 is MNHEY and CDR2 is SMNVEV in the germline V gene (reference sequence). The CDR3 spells CASSFGRSQPQHF. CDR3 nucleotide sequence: TGTGCCAGCAGTTTTGGGAGGTCACAGCCCCAGCATTTT.

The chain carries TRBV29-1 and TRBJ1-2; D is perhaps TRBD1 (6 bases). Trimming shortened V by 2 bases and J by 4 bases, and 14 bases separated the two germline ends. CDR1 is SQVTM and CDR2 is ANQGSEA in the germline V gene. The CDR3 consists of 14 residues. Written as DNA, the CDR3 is TGCAGCGTTGAACCCTGGCAGGGGAGCTATGGCTACACCTTC. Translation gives CSVEPWQGSYGYTF.

In DNA, the CDR3 is TGTGCCAGCTCACCTAAAGCCGATTTGAACACTGAAGCTTTCTTT. Its translation is CASSPKADLNTEAFF. The chain employs TRBV18 and TRBJ1-1; D call uncertain. The CDR3 loop spans 15 amino acids. From germline, CDR1 is KGHSH and CDR2 LQKENI. V was shortened by 3 bases and J by 0 bases, with 11 bases between the two germline ends.

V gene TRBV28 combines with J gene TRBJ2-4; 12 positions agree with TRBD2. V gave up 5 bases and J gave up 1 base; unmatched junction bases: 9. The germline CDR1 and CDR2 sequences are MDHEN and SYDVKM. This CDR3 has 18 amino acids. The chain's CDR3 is CASSLPTSGGLAKNIQYF. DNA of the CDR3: TGTGCCAGCAGTCTACCGACTAGCGGGGGACTGGCCAAAAACATTCAGTACTTC.

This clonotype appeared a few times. The CDR3 nucleotides are TGTGCCAGCAGTTCTACTAGCGGGAGAACCGAGCAGTACTTC. Amino acid sequence: CASSSTSGRTEQYF. The V and J genes are TRBV6-2 or TRBV6-3 and TRBJ2-7, with 11 bases identical to TRBD2. This CDR3 region has 14 residues. Per germline, CDR1 MNHEY and CDR2 SVGEGT. The V segment lost 4 bases and the J segment 6 bases; nucleotides outside the gene matches: 5.

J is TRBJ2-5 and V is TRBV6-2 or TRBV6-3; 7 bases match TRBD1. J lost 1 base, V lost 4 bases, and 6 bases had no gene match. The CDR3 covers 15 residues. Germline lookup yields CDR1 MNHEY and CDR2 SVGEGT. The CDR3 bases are TGTGCCAGCAGTTCGGACAGGAGCTTCCAAGAGACCCAGTACTTC. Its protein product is CASSSDRSFQETQYF.

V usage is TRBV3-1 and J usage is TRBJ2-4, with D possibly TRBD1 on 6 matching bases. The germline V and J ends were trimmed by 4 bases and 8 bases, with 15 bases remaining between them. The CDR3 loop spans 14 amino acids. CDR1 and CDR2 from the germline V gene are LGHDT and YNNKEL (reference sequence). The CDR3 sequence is CASSLRTEWDIQYF. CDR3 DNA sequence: TGTGCCAGCAGCCTCCGGACAGAGTGGGACATTCAGTACTTC.